One and the same sample provided the 32 T cell receptor beta chains below, sequenced in a study of OX40 agonist ivuxolimab in advanced cancers. Clones were read by immunoSEQ multiplex PCR, and TCRdb kept only the in-frame ones, dropping some. Among roughly 61,000 clones listed, approximately 93% were seen once. Sample: CD4+ or CD8+ T cells sorted from blood, taken in a trial of the OX40 agonist ivuxolimab. The receptors shown here come from an adult with an advanced solid tumor such as melanoma, head and neck, liver or kidney cancer.

V and J are TRBV27 and TRBJ2-7; D remains ambiguous. Trimming took off 5 bases at V and 3 bases at J, with 23 bases between the two ends. CDR1 and CDR2 from the germline V gene are MNHEY and SMNVEV (reference sequence). The CDR3 totals 17 residues. CDR3 nucleotides: TGTGCCAGCAGTCGGGCCACTCCAGCCTATCTAATCTACGAGCAGTACTTC. As protein: CASSRATPAYLIYEQYF.

This clone appeared a few times. The genes are TRBV5-4 and TRBJ2-1, with D perhaps TRBD1 or TRBD2 (5 bases each). CDR3 length equals 14 residues. The V gene's germline CDR1 is SGHNT and CDR2 YYREEE (reference sequence). V lost 4 bases and J lost 8, with 16 bases in between. As DNA, the CDR3 is TGTGCCAGCAGCCCCCTAATGGGGGACGATGAGCAGTTCTTC. Amino acid sequence: CASSPLMGDDEQFF.

The chain recombines TRBV19 with TRBJ2-7; TRBD2 matches at 13 bases. CDR1 and CDR2 from the germline V gene are LNHDA and SQIVND (reference sequence). The junction had 0 bases not matched to a gene; V was cut back by 1 base and J by 3 bases. This CDR3 comprises 15 residues. CDR3 bases: TGTGCCAGTAGTATAGGGACTAGCGGGAGCTACGAGCAGTACTTC. It is translated as CASSIGTSGSYEQYF.

V and J are TRBV5-1 and TRBJ2-1, with D tentatively TRBD2 (6 bases). Looked up from germline, CDR1 is SGHRS and CDR2 is YFSETQ. The CDR3 has 14 amino acids. V was shortened by 0 bases and J by 4 bases, with 8 bases between the two germline ends. The CDR3 is CASSLDREYNEQFF. The CDR3 DNA is TGCGCCAGCAGCTTGGACCGGGAGTACAATGAGCAGTTCTTC.

About this clone itself: Other DNA sequences in this specimen translate into the identical CDR3. This chain joins TRBV9 and TRBJ2-7; D unclear. The CDR3 contains 14 residues. From germline, CDR1 is SGDLS and CDR2 YYNGEE. Between the trimmed V and J ends, which lost 0 bases and 2 bases, there was a span of 9 bases. The CDR3 here is CASSVGGGTYEQYF. In nucleotides, the CDR3 is TGTGCCAGCAGCGTAGGTGGCGGAACCTACGAGCAGTACTTC. The variable domain in full, with the rest retrieved from reference TRBV9 and TRBJ2-7, is DSGVTQTPKHLITATGQRVTLRCSPRSGDLSVYWYQQSLDQGLQFLIQYYNGEERAKGNILERFSAQQFPDLHSELNLSSLELGDSALYFCASSVGGGTYEQYFGPGTRLTVT.

The rearrangement uses TRBV19 and TRBJ2-1; tentative D call: TRBD2 (6 bases). V was cut by 6 bases and J by 5 bases, with 14 bases left in between. The germline CDR1 and CDR2 sequences are LNHDA and SQIVND (reference sequence). This CDR3 comprises 14 residues. The CDR3 spells CASRGGTVDNEQFF. CDR3 nucleotide sequence: TGTGCCAGTAGAGGCGGGACCGTGGACAATGAGCAGTTCTTC.

CDR3 bases: TGTGCCAGTAGTATTCCGGACAGGCTTGAAGCTTTCTTT. This gives the protein CASSIPDRLEAFF. V is TRBV19 and J is TRBJ1-1; the match to TRBD1 covers 7 bases. In germline, CDR1 is LNHDA, CDR2 SQIVND (reference sequence). This CDR3 region has 13 residues. Germline trimming cut 3 bases from V and 7 bases from J; bases unmatched to any gene: 5. Together with reference TRBV19 and TRBJ1-1, the CDR3 gives the full variable domain: DGGITQSPKYLFRKEGQNVTLSCEQNLNHDAMYWYRQDPGQGLRLIYYSQIVNDFQKGDIAEGYSVSREKKESFPLTVTSAQKNPTAFYLCASSIPDRLEAFFGQGTRLTVV.

J is TRBJ2-7 and V is TRBV29-1, with D maybe TRBD1 (6 bases). From germline, CDR1 is SQVTM and CDR2 ANQGSEA. Between the trimmed V and J ends, which lost 7 bases and 4 bases, there was a span of 14 bases. The CDR3 is 12 residues long. The CDR3, as DNA: TGCAGCGCCCAGACAGGCCTATACGAGCAGTACTTC. This sequence encodes CSAQTGLYEQYF.

The chain carries TRBV5-1 and TRBJ2-3; perhaps TRBD2 as D (5 bases). The CDR3 loop spans 15 amino acids. Germline values: CDR1 SGHRS, CDR2 YFSETQ. Trimming cost V 2 bases and J 2 bases, with 12 bases left between them. CDR3 residues: CASSFGDVVTDTQYF. The CDR3 DNA reads TGCGCCAGCAGCTTCGGGGATGTGGTCACAGATACGCAGTATTTT.

The rearrangement links TRBV25-1 to TRBJ2-3, with 8 bases fitting TRBD1. The germline CDR1 and CDR2 sequences are MGHDK and SYGVNS. The CDR3 is 16 amino acids. V trimming: 3 bases; J trimming: 2 bases; junction bases outside the gene matches: 7. This CDR3 reads CASSEGTGGYTDTQYF. Here the CDR3 DNA reads TGTGCCAGCAGTGAGGGTACAGGGGGATACACAGATACGCAGTATTTT.

J is TRBJ2-1 and V is TRBV4-1; weak D call: TRBD2 (6 bases). Germline V lookup: CDR1 MGHRA, CDR2 YSYEKL. This CDR3 contains 14 residues. V was pared by 1 base and J by 9 bases, with 13 bases between. Here the CDR3 reads CASSQGGSGGEQFF. The CDR3, as DNA: TGCGCCAGCAGCCAAGGGGGGTCCGGGGGTGAGCAGTTCTTC.

This rearrangement joins TRBV29-1 to TRBJ2-5, with TRBD1 as a possible D gene (5 bases). V was cut by 1 base and J by 5 bases, with 14 bases left in between. The CDR3 totals 14 residues. Germline CDR1 SQVTM, CDR2 ANQGSEA. The CDR3 DNA reads as TGCAGCGTTGAAGGGGGTCCTAAGGGGGAGACCCAGTACTTC. Translating it yields CSVEGGPKGETQYF.

The chain employs TRBV14 and TRBJ2-7, with TRBD2 as a possible D gene (6 bases). Between the trimmed V and J ends, which lost 0 bases and 6 bases, there was a span of 6 bases. The CDR3 length is 12 residues. Germline CDR1 SGHDN, CDR2 FVKESK. The CDR3 DNA reads as TGTGCCAGCAGCCAAGAGGGGGGCGAGCAGTACTTC. As protein: CASSQEGGEQYF.

The chain joins TRBV7-3 to TRBJ2-2; D gene unclear. V lost 4 bases and J lost 4, with 13 bases in between. Germline CDR1 and CDR2: SGHTA and FQGTGA. The CDR3 extends over 15 amino acids. The CDR3 loop is CASSSSDTSTGELFF. In DNA, the CDR3 is TGTGCCAGCAGCTCCTCCGATACCAGCACCGGGGAGCTGTTTTTT.

This rearrangement joins TRBV2 to TRBJ1-2; D remains unclear. The V and J ends lost 3 bases and 4 bases respectively, with 18 bases between them. CDR1 SNHLY and CDR2 FYNNEI come from the germline V gene. CDR3 length: 16 residues. The CDR3 bases are TGTGCCAGCAGTGAGGACCCGCCCGATGGGTCCTATGGCTACACCTTC. Translation: CASSEDPPDGSYGYTF.

This chain joins TRBV6-1 and TRBJ2-1, with D unresolved. Deletions cut 8 bases from V and 4 bases from J, with 6 bases between. The CDR3 totals 11 residues. The V gene's germline CDR1 is MNHNS and CDR2 SASEGT. CDR3 DNA sequence: TGTGCCAGCGGTGTATACAATGAGCAGTTCTTC. Translating gives CASGVYNEQFF.

This chain links TRBV5-4 with TRBJ2-7, with a possible D match to TRBD2 (5 bases). The CDR3 has 14 amino acids. Per germline, CDR1 SGHNT and CDR2 YYREEE (reference sequence). The V end lost 3 bases, the J end lost 2 bases, and 12 bases lay between the germline ends. CDR3: CASSWAGKPYEQYF. Written as DNA, the CDR3 is TGTGCCAGCAGCTGGGCCGGGAAACCCTACGAGCAGTACTTC.

The V gene is TRBV6-6, the J gene TRBJ2-1; the match to TRBD1 covers 8 bases. Trimming took 7 bases from V and 10 from J; bases not matched to a gene: 12. The CDR3 is 14 amino acids. Germline lookup yields CDR1 MNHNY and CDR2 SVGAGI (reference sequence). This CDR3 reads CASTLTGGEGEQFF. The CDR3 DNA sequence: TGTGCCAGCACCCTTACAGGGGGAGAAGGAGAGCAGTTCTTC.

This chain uses TRBV19 with TRBJ2-7; possibly TRBD2 for D (6 bases). Germline V gives CDR1 LNHDA, CDR2 SQIVND (reference sequence). This CDR3 region has 15 residues. Trimming pared 1 base from V and 1 base from J, leaving 11 bases between. This CDR3 is CASSIGSLASYEQYF. CDR3 DNA: TGTGCCAGTAGTATAGGAAGCCTAGCGTCCTACGAGCAGTACTTC.

The gene calls are TRBV19 and TRBJ1-4; 7 nucleotides line up with TRBD1. CDR1 and CDR2 from the germline V gene are LNHDA and SQIVND (reference sequence). This CDR3 comprises 24 residues. The J segment lost 10 bases and the V segment lost 6 bases, leaving 41 bases of the junction unmatched. The CDR3 loop reads CASRLTISPKEIHRDSLCFGKLFF. CDR3 coding DNA: TGTGCCAGTAGGCTGACTATTTCCCCAAAGGAGATTCACCGGGACAGTCTTTGTTTCGGAAAACTGTTTTTT.

The chain carries TRBV10-3 and TRBJ2-7; perhaps TRBD1 as D (6 bases). V was pared by 10 bases and J by 11 bases, with 27 bases between. CDR3 length equals 14 residues. Germline CDR1 and CDR2: ENHRY and SYGVKD. CDR3 loop: CATSDPLQGPRKYF. CDR3 DNA: TGTGCCACCTCCGACCCCTTACAGGGTCCTCGGAAGTACTTC.

The chain employs TRBV19 and TRBJ1-1, with 8 nucleotides matching TRBD1. The CDR3 sequence is 15 residues long. The germline CDR1 and CDR2 sequences are LNHDA and SQIVND (reference sequence). The J segment lost 3 bases and the V segment lost 3 bases, leaving 6 bases of the junction unmatched. The CDR3 nucleotides are TGTGCCAGTAGTATCCCGGACAGGGCGGACACTGAAGCTTTCTTT. It encodes CASSIPDRADTEAFF.

The chain is built from TRBV7-9 and TRBJ2-7, with 8 nucleotides matching TRBD1. This CDR3 region has 15 residues. The V gene's germline CDR1 is SEHNR and CDR2 FQNEAQ (reference sequence). With 7 bases clipped from V and 5 bases from J, the junction kept 13 bases outside the gene matches. The CDR3 spells CASTLLAGGIHEQYF. CDR3 nucleotide sequence: TGTGCCAGCACCCTCTTGGCAGGGGGCATCCACGAGCAGTACTTC.

The chain uses TRBV10-2 and TRBJ1-5, with D unresolved. The CDR3 totals 16 residues. Germline CDR1 is WSHSY and CDR2 is SAAADI. V was trimmed by 3 bases and J by 5 bases, leaving 17 bases between them. Written as DNA, the CDR3 is TGCGCCAGCAGTGAAGGACTCACGAGCTATGATCAGCCCCAGCATTTT. Translated: CASSEGLTSYDQPQHF.

The chain uses TRBV29-1 and TRBJ2-7, with TRBD1 matching 9 bases. The CDR3 totals 14 residues. V was clipped by 7 bases and J by 1 base; unmatched bases: 8. Germline lookup yields CDR1 SQVTM and CDR2 ANQGSEA. The CDR3 bases are TGCAGCGCTAGAGGAGGGACAGGGTCCTACGAGCAGTACTTC. Translating it yields CSARGGTGSYEQYF.

The rearrangement uses TRBV28 and TRBJ1-1; TRBD1 is a possible D gene (6 bases). The CDR3 totals 13 residues. CDR1 is MDHEN, CDR2 SYDVKM, per germline. Trimming cost V 2 bases and J 4 bases, with 8 bases left between them. The CDR3 region is CASSLQGITEAFF. The CDR3 nucleotides read TGTGCCAGCAGTTTACAGGGGATCACTGAAGCTTTCTTT.

The V gene is TRBV15, the J gene TRBJ1-4; TRBD1 might be the D (5 bases). Looked up from germline, CDR1 is LNHNV and CDR2 is YYDKDF (reference sequence). V lost 0 bases, J lost 7 bases, and 15 bases lay in between. This CDR3 spans 16 amino acids. CDR3 DNA: TGTGCCACCAGCAGAGATAGAGGCAGGGTCGGTGAAAAACTGTTTTTT. Protein: CATSRDRGRVGEKLFF.

This clone was found once. This chain links TRBV28 with TRBJ1-4; D unresolved. Germline V gives CDR1 MDHEN, CDR2 SYDVKM. V lost 5 bases, J lost 5 bases, and 9 bases lay in between. The CDR3 runs to 13 residues. The chain's CDR3 is CASSPQWNEKLFF. CDR3 nucleotides: TGTGCCAGCAGTCCACAGTGGAATGAAAAACTGTTTTTT.

V is TRBV9 and J is TRBJ2-5; TRBD2 matches at 9 bases. This CDR3 spans 16 amino acids. Trimming removed 0 bases from V and 5 bases from J; junction bases left unmatched: 8. The germline V gene has CDR1 SGDLS and CDR2 YYNGEE. The CDR3 spells CASSVEVSGGSETQYF. The CDR3 DNA is TGTGCCAGCAGCGTAGAGGTTAGCGGGGGCTCGGAGACCCAGTACTTC.

The V call is TRBV4-1, the J call TRBJ2-5; 8 nucleotides line up with TRBD1. The CDR3 runs 14 residues. Germline V gene data show CDR1 as MGHRA and CDR2 as YSYEKL. V was pared by 4 bases and J by 4 bases, with 5 bases of the junction left unmatched. The CDR3 DNA reads as TGCGCCAGCAGCCTGACAGGGGTTGCAGAGACCCAGTACTTC. It codes for CASSLTGVAETQYF.

The gene calls are TRBV9 and TRBJ1-2, with D uncertain. CDR3 length: 13 amino acids. CDR1 is SGDLS and CDR2 is YYNGEE in the germline V gene. V gave up 4 bases and J gave up 3 bases, with 10 bases separating them. CDR3 bases: TGTGCCAGCAGCCCCCGGACGGACTATGGCTACACCTTC. It translates to CASSPRTDYGYTF.

This chain uses TRBV6-5 with TRBJ1-6; D is ambiguous. From germline, CDR1 is MNHEY and CDR2 SVGAGI. CDR3 length: 15 amino acids. The germline V and J ends were trimmed by 2 bases and 8 bases, with 13 bases remaining between them. Here the CDR3 reads CASSYGGNTDSPLHF. CDR3 bases: TGTGCCAGCAGTTACGGTGGGAATACGGATTCACCCCTCCACTTT.